The clone carrying this T cell receptor (beta chain) was observed a single time. The antigen remains unidentified. These data come from a study of stem cell transplantation in POMP-related autoinflammatory disease. On the study more broadly: Impaired MHC class I-dependent CD8+ differentiation was hypothesized from defective thymoproteasomes. Study results and caveats: In patients with PRAID, every analyzed T-cell subset tended to show lower diversity and higher clonality. Patients with PRAID showed a restricted number of unique TRB V-J gene pairings.

TCRdb's copy holds only in-frame clones and misses some; the assay was immunoSEQ multiplex PCR. The sample carries 6,000 to 7,000 clones, roughly four fifths recorded once. V lost 0 bases, J lost 2 bases, and 6 bases stayed unmatched. Germline-derived CDR1 and CDR2 are MNHNS and SASEGT. The CDR3 length is 18 residues. This sequence was found in a human donor in good health. The chain is built from TRBV6-1 and TRBJ2-2; 10 nucleotides line up with TRBD1. Material: a CXCR5-defined cell subset from PBMCs. The CDR3 DNA reads as TGTGCCAGCAGTGAAGCGACCGGGACAGGGGCTAACACCGGGGAGCTGTTTTTT. This sequence encodes CASSEATGTGANTGELFF.